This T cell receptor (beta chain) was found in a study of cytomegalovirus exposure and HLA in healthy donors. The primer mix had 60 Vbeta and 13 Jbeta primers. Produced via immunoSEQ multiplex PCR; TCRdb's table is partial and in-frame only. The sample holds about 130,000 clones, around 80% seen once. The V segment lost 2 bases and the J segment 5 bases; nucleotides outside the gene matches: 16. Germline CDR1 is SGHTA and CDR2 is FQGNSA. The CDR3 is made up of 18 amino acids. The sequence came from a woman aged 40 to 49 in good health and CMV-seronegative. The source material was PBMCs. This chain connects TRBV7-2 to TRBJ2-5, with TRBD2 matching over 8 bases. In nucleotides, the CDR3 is TGTGCCAGCAGCTTACCCCAGACCCCCAGGGCGGGAGGTGAGACCCAGTACTTC. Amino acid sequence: CASSLPQTPRAGGETQYF.